These T cell receptor beta chains were read from a single sample in a study of blood T cell repertoires in COVID-19. Profiled with immunoSEQ multiplex PCR; TCRdb holds only in-frame clones, not every one. There are 130,000 to 150,000 clones in the sample; over 65% occur only once, and roughly 4.4% lies in the top ten. Sequencing was carried out using peripheral blood. The receptors come from a human donor in a cohort sampled during active COVID-19. Each CDR3 is given with its conserved first and last residue. D genes are given only for firm matches.

v_call	j_call	d_call	cdr3_aa
TRBV14	TRBJ2-1	-	CASSQSAGYNEQFF
TRBV6-4	TRBJ2-7	TRBD2	CASSDPPRGGLYEQYF
TRBV7-2	TRBJ2-3	-	CASSLMGLQTGDTQYF
TRBV27	TRBJ2-1	TRBD2	CASSSGGGAPYNEQFF
TRBV2	TRBJ2-5	TRBD2	CASSTGLARPETQYF
TRBV2	TRBJ2-5	TRBD2	CASSEGTSGGSLQETQYF
TRBV7-6	TRBJ2-2	-	CASSPDSRTNTGELFF
TRBV7-6	TRBJ2-1	TRBD2	CASSVFSGTSGYNEQFF
TRBV27	TRBJ1-2	-	CASSSRDSPNGYTF
TRBV5-4	TRBJ1-2	-	CASSFRGNGYTF
TRBV28	TRBJ1-2	-	CASSLGAYGYTF
TRBV5-1	TRBJ2-3	TRBD2	CASSFGGNTDTQYF
TRBV9	TRBJ2-3	-	CASGPSGADTQYF
TRBV15	TRBJ2-3	-	CATSRDAGGTDTQYF
TRBV28	TRBJ2-5	TRBD2	CASSRDLAGQETQYF
TRBV15	TRBJ2-6	-	CATSPTGSGANVLTF
TRBV28	TRBJ1-2	-	CASSPGGGTPIGDGYTF
TRBV5-8	TRBJ1-3	-	CASSLDRGNTIYF
TRBV11-3	TRBJ2-5	TRBD2	CASSLGGVQETQYF
TRBV19	TRBJ2-3	-	CASSIDHAGTTDTQYF
TRBV5-1	TRBJ1-4	-	CASTTSGSTDGNEKLFF
TRBV9	TRBJ1-1	-	CASSLMTGYDEAFF
TRBV5-1	TRBJ1-1	TRBD1	CASRSGTENTEAFF
TRBV11-2	TRBJ1-2	-	CASSLHFNYGYTF
TRBV18	TRBJ1-5	-	CASSTLPRGAGQPQHF
TRBV7-6	TRBJ1-5	-	CASSLAQAPSNQPQHF
TRBV2	TRBJ2-7	TRBD1	CATGGQASYEQYF
TRBV7-9	TRBJ2-1	-	CASTGGGAGVGFF
TRBV6-5	TRBJ1-1	TRBD1	CASSLPGGLNTEAFF
TRBV19	TRBJ1-3	-	CAADAGASGNTIYF
TRBV9	TRBJ1-4	-	CASSPQPGVGKLFF
TRBV6-5	TRBJ1-4	-	CASSYSASNEKLFF
TRBV7-9	TRBJ1-5	-	CASSLRGGHQPQHF
TRBV7-2	TRBJ2-7	-	CASSPRREVTYEQYF
TRBV4-2	TRBJ2-7	TRBD2	CASSQADQRGARYEQYF
TRBV2	TRBJ2-5	TRBD2	CASRAGLASPETQYF
TRBV9	TRBJ2-2	-	CASSFGVSGELFF
TRBV29-1	TRBJ2-1	-	CSVKGGLRMDEQFF
TRBV5-1	TRBJ2-7	TRBD2	CASSPSGGAGYEQYF
TRBV18	TRBJ1-2	-	CASSISDGYTF
TRBV2	TRBJ2-2	-	CAGGQGRDTGELFF
TRBV10-3	TRBJ1-5	-	CATSGERGGRDQPQHF
TRBV25-1	TRBJ1-2	TRBD1	CASRASGTGYGYTF
TRBV4-1	TRBJ2-5	TRBD2	CASSHDGLAAEETQYF
TRBV14	TRBJ1-2	-	CASSRDNYYGYTF
TRBV15	TRBJ1-1	TRBD1	CATSRDLVDRDRGKAFF
TRBV19	TRBJ2-2	-	CASSMWGGNTGELFF
TRBV3-1/TRBV3-2	TRBJ1-1	-	CASSQPPKWGRNTEAFF
TRBV29-1	TRBJ1-2	-	CSVEGGQEYTF
TRBV19	TRBJ1-5	TRBD1	CASSPGTGAHQPQHF
TRBV6-6	TRBJ1-2	-	CAIHNSRGVGGYTF
TRBV7-8	TRBJ2-6	-	CASSLLNPTGANVLTF
TRBV30	TRBJ1-2	-	CAWRQVPSNYGYTF
TRBV30	TRBJ1-6	-	CAWSVQENSPLHF
TRBV5-1	TRBJ1-1	-	CASSPQTGTTEAFF
TRBV28	TRBJ1-6	TRBD1	CASDRGRGVNSPLHF
TRBV19	TRBJ1-2	TRBD1	CASLPGQGLYGYTF
TRBV28	TRBJ2-5	TRBD2	CASSLVQRGTSEETQYF
TRBV9	TRBJ2-1	-	CASSLEREQFF
TRBV7-6	TRBJ2-4	TRBD2	CASSLALASGTGTLAKNIQYF